The entry below describes one T cell receptor beta chain. Antigen specificity is unknown. This sample stems from a study of T cell responses to AZD1222 COVID-19 vaccine. Study-wide context: Recipients boosted at about 4 weeks or about 12 weeks are pooled.

Sequencing used immunoSEQ multiplex PCR; TCRdb keeps in-frame clones, though not all of them. Of roughly 80,000 clones listed, more than 90% are singletons. The CDR3 loop spans 13 amino acids. Germline V lookup: CDR1 SGHNT, CDR2 YENEEA. V was pared by 5 bases and J by 8 bases, with 5 bases of the junction left unmatched. Study outcomes and limitations: White British ancestry dominated among donors, who included more females, and clonal diversity was possibly underestimated. Samples come after the peak T cell response, not at day 14. Close to half of all spike-specific TCRs reportedly target regions of the variants that are unmutated.

The sequence derives from an adult in good health. The genes are TRBV11-3 and TRBJ2-1; 8 bases agree with TRBD1. The sample in question was peripheral blood, obtained on day 0 of AZD1222 vaccination. CDR3 sequence (DNA): TGTGCCAGCAGCCTGGGGACAGGCTATGAGCAGTTCTTC. Protein sequence: CASSLGTGYEQFF.